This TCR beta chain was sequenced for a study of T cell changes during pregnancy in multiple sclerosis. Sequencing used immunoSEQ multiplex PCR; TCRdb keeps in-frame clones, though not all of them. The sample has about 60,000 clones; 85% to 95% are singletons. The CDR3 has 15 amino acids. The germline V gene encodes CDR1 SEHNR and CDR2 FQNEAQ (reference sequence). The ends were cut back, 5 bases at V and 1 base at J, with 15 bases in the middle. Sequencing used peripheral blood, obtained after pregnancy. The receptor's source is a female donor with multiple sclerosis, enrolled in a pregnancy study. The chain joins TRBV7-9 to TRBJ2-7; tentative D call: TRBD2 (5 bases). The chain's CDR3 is CASSHGLAPSYEQYF. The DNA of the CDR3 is TGTGCCAGCAGCCACGGGCTAGCTCCTTCCTACGAGCAGTACTTC.